Listed below are T cell receptor beta chains from one sample, sequenced in a study of identical twins. MiXCR, applied by TCRdb to the 5' RACE reads, yields one record per CDR3 protein. The data contain under 250,000 distinct CDR3 sequences, approximately 11% of them singletons. The data also belong to a second study, concerning yellow fever vaccine responses in identical twins.

Source material: memory (CD45RO+) T cells sorted from blood. Receptor source: a woman under 30 in good health. The CDR3 runs from the conserved cysteine through the conserved F or W. D genes are given only for firm matches. Size is omitted from some rows. Given values are once, few, many or a class for expanded clones.

>NA|TRBD2|TRBJ2-7|TRBV7-2
CASSLGLAGAGEQYF
TGTGCCAGCAGCTTAGGGCTAGCGGGGGCGGGGGAGCAGTACTTC
>many|NA|TRBJ1-1|TRBV5-1
CASSLGLPTEAFF
TGCGCCAGCAGCTTGGGACTGCCCACTGAAGCTTTCTTT
>NA|NA|TRBJ2-3|TRBV20-1
CSAPMGGPTTDTQYF
TGCAGTGCACCTATGGGGGGGCCCACCACAGATACGCAGTATTTT
>few|NA|TRBJ2-1|TRBV2
CASSETRAYNEQFF
TGTGCCAGCAGCGAAACTAGGGCCTACAATGAGCAGTTCTTC
>medium-sized|NA|TRBJ2-1|TRBV10-1
CASSKRTENPPNEQFF
TGCGCCAGCAGTAAAAGGACCGAAAACCCCCCCAATGAGCAGTTCTTC
>few|TRBD2|TRBJ2-7|TRBV10-1
CASSESVGEGSEQYF
TGCGCCAGCAGTGAGTCGGTAGGGGAGGGCTCCGAGCAGTACTTC
>NA|TRBD2|TRBJ2-3|TRBV28
CASSPSSGILTDTQYF
TGTGCCAGCAGTCCATCTAGCGGGATCCTCACAGATACGCAGTATTTT
>NA|NA|TRBJ2-7|TRBV7-6
CASSLATAGGGSEQYF
TGTGCCAGCAGCTTAGCGACGGCAGGGGGAGGAAGCGAGCAGTACTTC
>NA|NA|TRBJ2-1|TRBV6-1
CASRGGHPDYNEQFF
TGTGCCAGCAGGGGCGGACACCCAGATTACAATGAGCAGTTCTTC
>NA|TRBD1|TRBJ1-1|TRBV7-8
CASSSGQLMNTEAFF
TGTGCCAGCAGCTCGGGACAGCTAATGAACACTGAAGCTTTCTTT
>NA|NA|TRBJ2-3|TRBV10-2
CASSKRSTDTQYF
TGCGCCAGCAGCAAGCGGAGCACAGATACGCAGTATTTT
>NA|TRBD1|TRBJ1-4|TRBV7-9
CASRRIGGPNEKLFF
TGTGCCAGCAGACGAATAGGGGGCCCTAATGAAAAACTGTTTTTT
>NA|NA|TRBJ2-3|TRBV11-3
CASSPGLGNWDTDTQYF
TGTGCCAGCAGCCCAGGATTGGGCAATTGGGACACAGATACGCAGTATTTT
>few|TRBD2|TRBJ2-3|TRBV7-1
CASSSRATGLAGVRRDTDTQYF
TGTGCCAGCAGCTCACGCGCTACCGGACTAGCGGGAGTGAGGCGGGACACAGATACGCAGTATTTT
>many|NA|TRBJ1-5|TRBV7-8
CASSISAGQPQHF
TGTGCCAGCAGCATTTCTGCAGGACAGCCCCAGCATTTT
>many|NA|TRBJ2-3|TRBV4-2
CASSGTSTDTQYF
TGTGCCAGCTCGGGAACTAGCACAGATACGCAGTATTTT
>few|TRBD2|TRBJ2-1|TRBV7-9
CASSLPTSGLNNEQFF
TGTGCCAGCAGCCTGCCGACTAGCGGCCTTAACAATGAGCAGTTCTTC
>few|TRBD2|TRBJ2-2|TRBV6-4
CASSVTSGMDTGELFF
TGTGCCAGCAGTGTTACTAGCGGGATGGACACCGGGGAGCTGTTTTTT
>NA|NA|TRBJ2-2|TRBV5-1
CASRPTNTGELFF
TGCGCCAGCAGGCCGACGAACACCGGGGAGCTGTTTTTT
>many|NA|TRBJ2-1|TRBV10-3
CAIRAGNQDNEQFF
TGTGCCATCAGGGCGGGAAACCAGGACAATGAGCAGTTCTTC
>NA|TRBD1|TRBJ2-7|TRBV18
CASSPPETGGYEQYF
TGTGCCAGCTCACCACCAGAGACAGGGGGCTACGAGCAGTACTTC
>many|NA|TRBJ2-7|TRBV5-1
CASSTGGGYEQYF
TGCGCCAGCAGCACGGGCGGAGGCTACGAGCAGTACTTC
>few|TRBD1|TRBJ1-6|TRBV9
CASSTEPGQNSPLHF
TGTGCCAGCAGCACAGAACCGGGACAGAATTCACCCCTCCACTTT
>NA|NA|TRBJ1-4|TRBV4-1
CASSQGLGEKLFF
TGCGCCAGCAGCCAAGGCCTGGGCGAAAAACTGTTTTTT
>NA|NA|TRBJ2-1|TRBV5-1
CASSGVSLWSSYNEQFF
TGCGCCAGCAGCGGGGTTTCGTTGTGGAGTAGCTACAATGAGCAGTTCTTC
>many|NA|TRBJ2-3|TRBV25-1
CASQRGGSTDTQYF
TGTGCCAGCCAGAGGGGGGGCAGCACAGATACGCAGTATTTT
>many|TRBD2|TRBJ2-1|TRBV10-3
CAISRASGSTYNEQFF
TGTGCCATCAGTCGGGCTAGCGGGAGTACGTACAATGAGCAGTTCTTC
>NA|TRBD1|TRBJ2-5|TRBV4-2
CASSQALGAGGETQYF
TGTGCCAGCAGCCAAGCCTTGGGAGCAGGGGGAGAGACCCAGTACTTC
>few|TRBD1|TRBJ2-1|TRBV20-1
CSARDFRGPNNEQFF
TGCAGTGCTAGAGATTTCAGGGGGCCTAACAATGAGCAGTTCTTC
>NA|NA|TRBJ2-6|TRBV5-6
CASSLGTWSGANVLTF
TGTGCCAGCAGCTTGGGGACATGGTCCGGGGCCAACGTCCTGACTTTC
>many|TRBD2|TRBJ2-2|TRBV24-1
CATSDRGLAGGNTGELFF
TGTGCCACCAGTGACCGTGGACTAGCGGGAGGGAACACCGGGGAGCTGTTTTTT
>NA|NA|TRBJ2-1|TRBV4-1
CASRLLWFSGQFF
TGCGCCAGCAGGCTCCTTTGGTTCTCAGGGCAGTTCTTC
>NA|NA|TRBJ1-1|TRBV3-1
CASSLLSNTEAFF
TGTGCCAGCAGCCTTTTATCGAACACTGAAGCTTTCTTT
>many|NA|TRBJ1-5|TRBV7-2
CASSPLQGGNQPQHF
TGTGCCAGCAGCCCCCTGCAAGGGGGCAATCAGCCCCAGCATTTT
>few|NA|TRBJ2-3|TRBV6-1
CASRPRTAHTDTQYF
TGTGCCAGCAGACCCAGGACAGCCCACACAGATACGCAGTATTTT
>few|NA|TRBJ2-7|TRBV6-5
CASSFSPSDYEQYF
TGTGCCAGCAGTTTCTCCCCCTCGGACTACGAGCAGTACTTC
>NA|NA|TRBJ1-1|TRBV12-3/TRBV12-4
CASRPQGYTEAFF
TGTGCCAGCAGACCTCAGGGGTACACTGAAGCTTTCTTT
>NA|TRBD1|TRBJ2-5|TRBV28
CASSLFRTGAETQYF
TGTGCCAGCAGTTTATTTAGAACAGGGGCGGAGACCCAGTACTTC
>many|TRBD2|TRBJ2-1|TRBV7-2
CASSLRGESYNEQFF
TGTGCCAGCAGCCTACGGGGGGAGTCCTACAATGAGCAGTTCTTC
>NA|NA|TRBJ2-2|TRBV5-1
CASNLFGTGELFF
TGCGCCAGCAACTTGTTTGGTACCGGGGAGCTGTTTTTT
>NA|NA|TRBJ2-1|TRBV20-1
CSASRLMGTSEQFF
TGCAGTGCTAGTCGACTCATGGGTACAAGTGAGCAGTTCTTC
>NA|TRBD2|TRBJ2-1|TRBV6-4
CASSAGTSGMHEQFF
TGTGCCAGCAGTGCCGGGACTAGCGGGATGCATGAGCAGTTCTTC
>many|NA|TRBJ1-1|TRBV6-2/TRBV6-3
CASRNPSLVLTEAFF
TGTGCCAGCAGAAACCCCTCCTTGGTTCTCACTGAAGCTTTCTTT
>many|NA|TRBJ2-7|TRBV7-2
CASSLSSGKYEQYF
TGTGCCAGCAGCTTAAGTTCTGGGAAATACGAGCAGTACTTC
>NA|NA|TRBJ1-1|TRBV28
CASRRVANTEAFF
TGTGCCAGCAGGAGGGTTGCGAACACTGAAGCTTTCTTT
>few|NA|TRBJ2-7|TRBV4-2
CASSHAPNAQADYEQYF
TGTGCCAGCAGCCATGCACCTAACGCCCAAGCAGACTACGAGCAGTACTTC
>NA|NA|TRBJ2-2|TRBV11-2
CASSPLPAITGELFF
TGTGCCAGCAGCCCCCTCCCAGCTATCACCGGGGAGCTGTTTTTT
>NA|NA|TRBJ2-7|TRBV21-1
CASSKVLGLAGSYEQYF
TGTGCCAGCAGCAAAGTATTAGGACTAGCGGGTTCCTACGAGCAGTACTTC
>NA|NA|TRBJ2-3|TRBV15
CATSRDRATDTQYF
TGTGCCACCAGCAGAGACAGGGCCACAGATACGCAGTATTTT
>many|NA|TRBJ2-1|TRBV18
CASSPPNRREGNEQFF
TGTGCCAGCTCACCACCGAATCGCCGGGAAGGCAATGAGCAGTTCTTC
>few|TRBD1|TRBJ2-2|TRBV20-1
CSAIQGPGELFF
TGCAGTGCTATACAGGGGCCAGGGGAGCTGTTTTTT
>few|NA|TRBJ2-7|TRBV20-1
CSARAQLVGAYEQYF
TGCAGTGCTAGAGCCCAACTAGTCGGGGCCTACGAGCAGTACTTC
>many|TRBD2|TRBJ2-1|TRBV5-1
CASTDSGVYNEQFF
TGCGCCAGCACCGATAGCGGGGTCTACAATGAGCAGTTCTTC
>NA|NA|TRBJ1-1|TRBV20-1
CSARPGVISEAFF
TGCAGTGCTAGACCAGGGGTAATCAGTGAAGCTTTCTTT
>few|TRBD2|TRBJ2-1|TRBV7-2
CASSKSRLAGAYNEQFF
TGTGCCAGCAGCAAATCTAGACTAGCGGGAGCTTACAATGAGCAGTTCTTC
>NA|TRBD2|TRBJ2-7|TRBV29-1
CSVTLLGGIFYEQYF
TGCAGCGTTACACTTTTGGGAGGGATATTCTACGAGCAGTACTTC
>NA|NA|TRBJ2-4|TRBV28
CASSPGGVAKNIQYF
TGTGCCAGCAGCCCGGGCGGGGTAGCCAAAAACATTCAGTACTTC
>many|TRBD2|TRBJ2-1|TRBV24-1
CATSEARTWEGEQFF
TGTGCCACCAGTGAAGCTAGAACGTGGGAGGGCGAGCAGTTCTTC
>many|NA|TRBJ1-1|TRBV20-1
CSARRWGGTEAFF
TGCAGTGCTAGAAGATGGGGGGGCACTGAAGCTTTCTTT